The sample holds many counts of the clone carrying this T cell receptor beta chain. This entry belongs to a study of early T cells in non-severe SARS-CoV-2 infection. The CDR3 has 15 residues. Trimming pared 0 bases from V and 3 bases from J, leaving 9 bases between. The germline V gene encodes CDR1 SGHDN and CDR2 FVKESK. Unique molecular identifiers tagged individual cDNA molecules. TCRdb called the 5' RACE reads again in MiXCR, with one record for every CDR3 protein. The table has tens of thousands of distinct CDR3 sequences, around 4.6% seen once. This chain connects TRBV14 to TRBJ2-1; D is perhaps TRBD1 (5 bases). The sample taken for sequencing was whole blood. The receptor's source is an adult who was a healthcare worker with PCR-confirmed SARS-CoV-2 infection or an uninfected control (not recorded which). CDR3 in amino acids: CASSQEWQGYNEQFF. The CDR3 region has the DNA TGTGCCAGCAGCCAAGAGTGGCAGGGCTACAATGAGCAGTTCTTC.